The 28 T cell receptor beta chains reported below all come from one sample, sequenced in a study of OX40 agonist ivuxolimab in advanced cancers. The method was immunoSEQ multiplex PCR; TCRdb's version includes in-frame clones alone and lacks a portion of them. The profile covers around 79,000 clones, with about 91% appearing a single time and about 2.3% taken by the ten largest. Sequenced material: CD4+ or CD8+ T cells sorted from blood, taken in a trial of the OX40 agonist ivuxolimab. The receptor set was obtained from an adult with an advanced solid tumor such as melanoma, head and neck, liver or kidney cancer.

The V and J genes are TRBV6-1 and TRBJ2-2; 7 bases are a match to TRBD1. This CDR3 is built from 14 residues. CDR1 and CDR2 (germline): MNHNS, SASEGT. Trimming cost V 6 bases and J 5 bases; bases outside gene matches: 6. Written as DNA, the CDR3 is TGTGCCAGCAGGTGGGACAGTTCAACCGGGGAGCTGTTTTTT. Translated: CASRWDSSTGELFF.

The rearrangement joins TRBV5-4 to TRBJ2-7, with D perhaps matching TRBD1 or TRBD2 (5 bases each). Trimming left V 0 bases short and J 7 bases short, with 14 bases between. Germline CDR1 SGHNT, CDR2 YYREEE (reference sequence). CDR3 length: 14 residues. The DNA of the CDR3 is TGTGCCAGCAGCTTGGTAGGGTCGAGGGGAGAGCAGTACTTC. It codes for CASSLVGSRGEQYF.

The chain joins TRBV19 to TRBJ1-1; 8 bases line up with TRBD1. The CDR3 is 15 amino acids. The germline CDR1 and CDR2 sequences are LNHDA and SQIVND (reference sequence). V shed 4 bases, J shed 8 bases, and the junction held 12 bases outside the gene matches. The CDR3 nucleotides read TGTGCCAGTAGTACTATGACAGGGGCTGGTTCGGAAGCTTTCTTT. Translating gives CASSTMTGAGSEAFF.

V usage is TRBV6-5 and J usage is TRBJ2-2, with 8 bases that match TRBD1. Trimming took 8 bases from V and 2 from J; bases not matched to a gene: 4. Germline V gene data show CDR1 as MNHEY and CDR2 as SVGAGI. The CDR3 runs 14 residues. The CDR3 here is CASQGQGNTGELFF. The CDR3 nucleotides read TGTGCCAGCCAAGGACAGGGCAACACCGGGGAGCTGTTTTTT.

The chain joins TRBV27 to TRBJ1-1; D gene ambiguous. The CDR3 spans 13 residues. Trimming cost V 6 bases and J 1 base, with 9 bases left between them. Per the germline V gene, CDR1 is MNHEY and CDR2 is SMNVEV (reference sequence). The chain's CDR3 is CASRFRTNTEAFF. In nucleotides, the CDR3 is TGTGCCAGCAGGTTCCGAACGAACACTGAAGCTTTCTTT.

The V gene is TRBV5-1, the J gene TRBJ2-7, with TRBD2 matching over 12 bases. Germline V gives CDR1 SGHRS, CDR2 YFSETQ. This CDR3 comprises 14 residues. J lost 3 bases, V lost 4 bases, and 2 bases had no gene match. The CDR3 region is CASSRLAGDYEQYF. The CDR3 DNA reads TGCGCCAGCAGCCGACTAGCGGGAGACTACGAGCAGTACTTC.

The V gene is TRBV7-2, the J gene TRBJ2-7; D unresolved. V was shortened by 4 bases and J by 3 bases, with 10 bases between the two germline ends. From germline, CDR1 is SGHTA and CDR2 FQGNSA. This CDR3 comprises 13 residues. The CDR3 nucleotides are TGTGCCAGCAGCTCATCTCCGGGCTACGAGCAGTACTTC. Translation gives CASSSSPGYEQYF.

As regards this clone: One end of the junction fails to match germline, which may point to a read error. Other DNA sequences in the same sample also yield this CDR3. CDR3 nucleotides: TGTGCCAGCAGTCAAGAGGTTACTCAGGATACGCAGTATTTT. Its protein product is CASSQEVTQDTQYF. The gene calls are TRBV4-2 and TRBJ2-3, with D uncertain. This CDR3 spans 14 amino acids. Germline assignment: CDR1 LGHNA and CDR2 YNFKEQ.

This clone has only a few counts. This chain uses TRBV5-6 with TRBJ1-2; TRBD1 is a possible D gene (5 bases). Germline V gene sequence: CDR1 SGHDT, CDR2 YYEEEE. This CDR3 has 12 residues. Trimming cost V 3 bases and J 4 bases, with 7 bases left between them. CDR3 protein: CASSSTGYGYTF. CDR3 DNA sequence: TGTGCCAGCAGCTCAACAGGCTATGGCTACACCTTC. Filled out from reference TRBV5-6 and TRBJ1-2, the complete variable domain reads DAGVTQSPTHLIKTRGQQVTLRCSPKSGHDTVSWYQQALGQGPQFIFQYYEEEERQRGNFPDRFSGHQFPNYSSELNVNALLLGDSALYLCASSSTGYGYTFGSGTRLTVV.

The J gene is TRBJ2-1, the V gene TRBV5-1; weak D call: TRBD2 (5 bases). Germline-derived CDR1 and CDR2 are SGHRS and YFSETQ. Trimming removed 0 bases at V and 5 bases at J, with 9 bases between. CDR3 length: 14 residues. The CDR3 nucleotides read TGCGCCAGCAGCTTGGAGGCAGCGGACAATGAGCAGTTCTTC. Translating it yields CASSLEAADNEQFF.

CDR3 nucleotides: TGCGCCAGCAGAAGATCCGGGACAGGGGATACCGGGGAGCTGTTTTTT. Residues: CASRRSGTGDTGELFF. The V and J genes are TRBV10-2 and TRBJ2-2; 10 positions match TRBD1. In germline, CDR1 is WSHSY, CDR2 SAAADI. This CDR3 has 16 residues. The V segment lost 6 bases and the J segment 5 bases; nucleotides outside the gene matches: 9.

The chain recombines TRBV4-3 with TRBJ2-2, with D unclear. CDR3 length: 15 residues. Trimming shortened V by 2 bases and J by 1 base, and 8 bases separated the two germline ends. Germline CDR1 is LGHNA and CDR2 is YSLEER. CDR3 in amino acids: CASSQQVVNTGELFF. CDR3 coding DNA: TGCGCCAGCAGCCAACAGGTTGTGAACACCGGGGAGCTGTTTTTT.

This chain uses TRBV28 with TRBJ2-2; 13 bases line up with TRBD2. CDR1 is MDHEN, CDR2 SYDVKM, per germline. The CDR3 is made up of 17 amino acids. V shed 6 bases, J shed 7 bases, and the junction held 11 bases outside the gene matches. CDR3 protein: CASRIRRTSGSVGELFF. CDR3 in DNA: TGTGCCAGCAGAATAAGGAGGACTAGCGGGAGTGTCGGGGAGCTGTTTTTT.

V is TRBV6-1 and J is TRBJ2-2; no definite D call. V was cut by 2 bases and J by 4 bases, with 5 bases left in between. Germline CDR1 is MNHNS and CDR2 is SASEGT. The CDR3 sequence is 13 residues long. CDR3 sequence: CASSETSTGELFF. Written as DNA, the CDR3 is TGTGCCAGCAGTGAAACGTCCACCGGGGAGCTGTTTTTT.

V gene TRBV18 combines with J gene TRBJ2-7; D might be TRBD1 or TRBD2, each matching 5 bases. V dropped 3 bases and J dropped 0 bases, with 15 bases sitting between them. The CDR3 runs 16 residues. The germline V gene encodes CDR1 KGHSH and CDR2 LQKENI. The chain's CDR3 is CASSPFPEGLSYEQYF. The CDR3 nucleotides read TGTGCCAGCTCACCGTTTCCCGAGGGGCTCTCCTACGAGCAGTACTTC.

V gene TRBV11-3 combines with J gene TRBJ1-4, with a weak D call TRBD1 (5 bases). The germline gives CDR1 SGHNT, CDR2 YENEEA. The CDR3 loop spans 16 amino acids. The ends were cut back, 5 bases at V and 6 bases at J, with 19 bases in the middle. The CDR3 sequence is CASSPSNRNRDEKLFF. Written as DNA, the CDR3 is TGTGCCAGCAGCCCTAGTAACAGGAACCGCGATGAAAAACTGTTTTTT.

V is TRBV13 and J is TRBJ2-7; D uncertain. The CDR3 covers 15 residues. Trimming removed 0 bases from V and 2 bases from J, with 11 bases in between. Germline V gene lookup returns CDR1 PRHDT and CDR2 FYEKMQ (reference sequence). In DNA form, the CDR3 reads TGTGCCAGCAGCTTAGGCCAGCAGTTAACCTACGAGCAGTACTTC. It codes for CASSLGQQLTYEQYF.

The rearrangement joins TRBV5-4 to TRBJ2-2; D gene unclear. The CDR3 is made up of 15 amino acids. V was shortened by 0 bases and J by 0 bases, with 6 bases between the two germline ends. CDR1 is SGHNT, CDR2 YYREEE, per germline (reference sequence). The CDR3, as DNA: TGTGCCAGCAGCTTGGCGGGCCCGAACACCGGGGAGCTGTTTTTT. Encoded protein: CASSLAGPNTGELFF.

The chain has TRBV19 and TRBJ2-2; TRBD1 matches at 9 bases. The ends lost 2 bases at V and 4 bases at J; junction bases unmatched: 5. Germline CDR1 reads LNHDA; CDR2 reads SQIVND (reference sequence). The CDR3 spans 16 residues. The CDR3 is CASSILGQGITGELFF. CDR3 coding DNA: TGTGCCAGTAGTATACTGGGACAGGGAATCACCGGGGAGCTGTTTTTT.

This chain links TRBV30 with TRBJ2-1; no clear D. Germline V gene sequence: CDR1 GTSNPN, CDR2 SVGIG (reference sequence). This CDR3 comprises 12 residues. V was shortened by 0 bases and J by 15 bases, with 15 bases between the two germline ends. CDR3 bases: TGTGCCTGGAGTGTACCAGGCCTCCGGTGGTTCTTC. This sequence encodes CAWSVPGLRWFF.

The chain joins TRBV6-5 to TRBJ1-2; TRBD1 agrees at 9 bases. This CDR3 spans 15 amino acids. Unmatched junction bases numbered 11, after V lost 4 bases and J lost 8 bases. The germline CDR1 and CDR2 sequences are MNHEY and SVGAGI. The CDR3 DNA sequence: TGTGCCAGCAGTTTCGGGGACAGGGCAACGGTCGGCTACACCTTC. It encodes CASSFGDRATVGYTF.

The chain links TRBV5-6 to TRBJ1-3; D ambiguous. CDR3 length equals 14 residues. Germline CDR1 reads SGHDT; CDR2 reads YYEEEE. Trimming removed 0 bases from V and 0 bases from J, with 4 bases in between. DNA of the CDR3: TGTGCCAGCAGCTTGGACAGCTCTGGAAACACCATATATTTT. This encodes CASSLDSSGNTIYF.

The V gene is TRBV27, the J gene TRBJ2-7, with no clear D. Germline-derived CDR1 and CDR2 are MNHEY and SMNVEV (reference sequence). V gave up 2 bases and J gave up 2 bases, with 19 bases separating them. The CDR3 totals 17 residues. The CDR3 here is CASSLQSPSLVTYEQYF. The CDR3 nucleotides are TGTGCCAGCAGTTTACAGTCCCCCAGCCTCGTAACCTACGAGCAGTACTTC.

The gene calls are TRBV25-1 and TRBJ2-5; 8 positions match TRBD1. The V segment lost 6 bases and the J segment 2 bases; nucleotides outside the gene matches: 8. Germline V lookup: CDR1 MGHDK, CDR2 SYGVNS. The length of the CDR3 is 15 residues. The CDR3 is CASSLIQGGQETQYF. In DNA form, the CDR3 reads TGTGCCAGCAGCCTAATACAGGGGGGACAAGAGACCCAGTACTTC.

The CDR3 sequence: CASSLVRQAGGTDTQYF. The CDR3 DNA reads as TGTGCCAGCAGCTTAGTCCGCCAAGCGGGGGGCACAGATACGCAGTATTTT. This chain links TRBV7-2 with TRBJ2-3, with TRBD2 matching over 8 bases. This CDR3 spans 17 amino acids. Germline V gene sequence: CDR1 SGHTA, CDR2 FQGNSA. Trimming cost V 1 base and J 1 base; bases outside gene matches: 7.

The V gene is TRBV29-1, the J gene TRBJ2-1; D is perhaps TRBD1 (5 bases). Germline V gene lookup returns CDR1 SQVTM and CDR2 ANQGSEA. The CDR3 runs 14 residues. Trimming stripped 6 bases from V and 5 bases from J, with 17 bases between. CDR3: CSVEKVRADNEQFF. CDR3 DNA: TGCAGCGTAGAAAAGGTCAGGGCGGACAATGAGCAGTTCTTC.

This sequence joins TRBV11-2 and TRBJ2-5, with 7 bases that match TRBD2. Trimming took 5 bases from V and 3 from J; bases not matched to a gene: 15. This CDR3 comprises 17 residues. CDR1 is SGHAT, CDR2 FQNNGV, per germline. CDR3 sequence: CASSPRNSGLFEETQYF. The DNA for the CDR3 is TGTGCCAGCAGCCCGCGCAACTCGGGACTATTCGAAGAGACCCAGTACTTC.

The V and J genes are TRBV21-1 and TRBJ1-2. TRBV21-1 is shown as a pseudogene. This CDR3 region has 15 residues. DNA for the CDR3: TGTGCCAGCAGCAAAGCTTCGGGGCGGTACTATGGCTACACCTTC. Translation gives CASSKASGRYYGYTF.